This T cell receptor beta chain emerged from a study of cytomegalovirus exposure and HLA in healthy donors. Study information: According to later analysis, the same platform produced the roughly 130 validation and about 630 first-cohort repertoires.

TCRdb keeps only in-frame clones here, not all; method: immunoSEQ multiplex PCR. This sample has 55,000 to 65,000 clones; approximately 90% occur once, and the top ten carry 0.9% to 1.4%. Comments on this clone: Its antigen is as yet unknown.

Whole-study results and caveats: 150 or so TCR beta chains were listed as cytomegalovirus-associated.

The TCR originated in a man younger than 30 in good health and CMV-seronegative. Sequencing was performed on PBMCs.

Written as DNA, the CDR3 is TGTGCCAGCAGCCGGACTAGCGGGCCCACCTACGAGCAGTACTTC. The encoded protein is CASSRTSGPTYEQYF. The gene calls are TRBV11-2 and TRBJ2-7, with 11 bases matching TRBD2. V was pared by 5 bases and J by 2 bases, with 5 bases of the junction left unmatched. The CDR3 runs to 15 residues. In germline, CDR1 is SGHAT, CDR2 FQNNGV.